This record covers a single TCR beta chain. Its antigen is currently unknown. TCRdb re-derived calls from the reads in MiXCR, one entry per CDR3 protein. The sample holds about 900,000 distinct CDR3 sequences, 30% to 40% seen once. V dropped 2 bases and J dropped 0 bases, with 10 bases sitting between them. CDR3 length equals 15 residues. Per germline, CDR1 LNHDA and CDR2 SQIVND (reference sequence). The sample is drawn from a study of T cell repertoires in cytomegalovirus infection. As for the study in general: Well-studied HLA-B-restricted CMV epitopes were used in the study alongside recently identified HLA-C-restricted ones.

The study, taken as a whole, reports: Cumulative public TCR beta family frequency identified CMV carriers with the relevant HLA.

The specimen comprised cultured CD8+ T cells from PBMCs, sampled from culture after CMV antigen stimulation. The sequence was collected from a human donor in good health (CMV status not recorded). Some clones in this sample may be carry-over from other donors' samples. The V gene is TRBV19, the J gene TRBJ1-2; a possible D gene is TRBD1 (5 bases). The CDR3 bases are TGTGCCAGTAGTATAACGGTGGGGGCTAACTATGGCTACACCTTC. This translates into CASSITVGANYGYTF.